This T cell receptor (beta chain) was found in a study of molecular identifiers for immune sequencing clone quantification. Study background: In replicates, RNA taken from roughly 21,000 or 96,000 naive CD8 cells was divided five ways, and four portions underwent sequencing.

Previously reported methods and listed TCR primers produced the bulk TCR libraries. One entry per CDR3 protein, called by TCRdb with MiXCR from the PCR reads. The sample consists of about 63,000 distinct CDR3 sequences, under 20% of them appearing once. The CDR3 is 13 amino acids. V shed 3 bases and J shed 4 bases, with 10 bases lying between them. Germline-derived CDR1 and CDR2 are MNHEY and SMNVEV (reference sequence). Input for naive CD8 libraries was roughly 17,000 to 1,100,000 sorted cells; the RNA fraction used was 10%, 30% or 50%. Sorting isolated naive CD8 T cells as CD8+CD4-CCR7+CD45RA+ events.

The chain links TRBV27 to TRBJ2-7, with D unresolved. Sequencing input: naive CD8+ T cells from blood, with Jurkat cell RNA spiked in. The subset is: FACS-sorted CD8+CD4-CCR7+CD45RA+ naive T cells. This clonotype was sampled from a human donor in good health. Some libraries in this study had Jurkat cell RNA spiked in. This CDR3 is CASSLRPRYEQYF. In DNA form, the CDR3 reads TGTGCCAGCAGTTTGAGGCCGCGTTACGAGCAGTACTTC.